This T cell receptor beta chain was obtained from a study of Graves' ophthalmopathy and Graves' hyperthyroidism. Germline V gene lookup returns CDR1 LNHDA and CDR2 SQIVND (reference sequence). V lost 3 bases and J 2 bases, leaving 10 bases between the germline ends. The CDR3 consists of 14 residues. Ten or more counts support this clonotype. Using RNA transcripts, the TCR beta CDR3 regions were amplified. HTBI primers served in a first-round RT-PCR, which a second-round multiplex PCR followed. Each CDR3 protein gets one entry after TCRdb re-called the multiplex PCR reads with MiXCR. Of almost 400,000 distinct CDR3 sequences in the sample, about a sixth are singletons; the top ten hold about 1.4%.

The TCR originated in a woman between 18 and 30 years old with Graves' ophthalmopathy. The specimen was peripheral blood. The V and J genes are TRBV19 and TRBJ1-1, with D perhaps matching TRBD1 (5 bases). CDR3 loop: CASSIGTVNTEAFF. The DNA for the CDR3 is TGTGCCAGTAGTATCGGGACGGTCAACACTGAAGCTTTCTTT.